A selection of T cell receptor beta chains follows, all from one sample in a study of blood T cell repertoires in COVID-19. The data were produced by immunoSEQ multiplex PCR, yet TCRdb's version contains in-frame clones alone and is incomplete. The sample carries under 200,000 clones, 82% recorded once. The sequenced sample consisted of PBMCs or T cells enriched from blood (not recorded which). Source of these receptors: a woman aged 60-75 years with acute COVID-19. CDR3s include the opening cysteine and the closing phenylalanine or tryptophan. The D gene is left open where the match is weak.

CDR3: CASSSGGTSGLNEQFF; length: 16; V: TRBV11-2; D: TRBD2; J: TRBJ2-1
CDR3: CASSQYGQGAISNTEAFF; length: 18; V: TRBV3-1/TRBV3-2; D: TRBD1; J: TRBJ1-1
CDR3: CASSVDFSGELFF; length: 13; V: TRBV9; D: NA; J: TRBJ2-2
CDR3: CAIRATGGGETQYF; length: 14; V: TRBV10-3; D: NA; J: TRBJ2-5
CDR3: CASRRTAEAFF; length: 11; V: TRBV2; D: NA; J: TRBJ1-1
CDR3: CASSAGSGGGANGYTF; length: 16; V: TRBV9; D: NA; J: TRBJ1-2
CDR3: CASSGGQVHTDTQYF; length: 15; V: TRBV9; D: TRBD1; J: TRBJ2-3
CDR3: CASSDSLRGGLQETQYF; length: 17; V: TRBV6-4; D: TRBD2; J: TRBJ2-5
CDR3: CASRAWGGTYEQYF; length: 14; V: TRBV5-4; D: TRBD2; J: TRBJ2-7
CDR3: CASSSSWGSGETQYF; length: 15; V: TRBV11-3; D: NA; J: TRBJ2-5
CDR3: CASSQEIVGQNYGYTF; length: 16; V: TRBV4-3; D: TRBD1; J: TRBJ1-2
CDR3: CASSKGQGAGNTEAFF; length: 16; V: TRBV5-4; D: TRBD1; J: TRBJ1-1
CDR3: CASSPSRQIYGYTF; length: 14; V: TRBV18; D: NA; J: TRBJ1-2
CDR3: CASSDWDRGGNSPLHF; length: 16; V: TRBV25-1; D: TRBD1; J: TRBJ1-6
CDR3: CASSILTGQGLTNQPQHF; length: 18; V: TRBV19; D: TRBD1; J: TRBJ1-5
CDR3: CASRFFPGQPQHF; length: 13; V: TRBV12-3/TRBV12-4; D: NA; J: TRBJ1-5
CDR3: CASSLAGARNEQFF; length: 14; V: TRBV7-2; D: NA; J: TRBJ2-1
CDR3: CATQQEASTDTQYF; length: 14; V: TRBV24-1; D: NA; J: TRBJ2-3
CDR3: CASSPGTGNTIYF; length: 13; V: TRBV28; D: NA; J: TRBJ1-3
CDR3: CASSGGSGGPGEQFF; length: 15; V: TRBV6-4; D: TRBD2; J: TRBJ2-1
CDR3: CASSPGTAQETQYF; length: 14; V: TRBV19; D: TRBD1; J: TRBJ2-5
CDR3: CASSQGLAGANYNEQFF; length: 17; V: TRBV18; D: TRBD2; J: TRBJ2-1
CDR3: CATNGQALYNSPLHF; length: 15; V: TRBV24-1; D: TRBD1; J: TRBJ1-6
CDR3: CASSLTGVSTDTQYF; length: 15; V: TRBV5-6; D: TRBD1; J: TRBJ2-3
CDR3: CASSSWGGETQYF; length: 13; V: TRBV7-7; D: TRBD2; J: TRBJ2-5